One sample yielded the 21 T cell receptor beta chains listed below, sequenced in a study of prognosis after radiotherapy for stage I lung cancer. Genomic DNA was the source, and TCR beta CDR3 was amplified from it by two-round multiplex PCR. Individual primers that were specific to each TRBV and TRBJ gene served in first-round PCR. Via MiXCR, TCRdb re-called the multiplex PCR reads, giving one row per CDR3 protein. Of under 55,000 distinct CDR3 sequences in the sample, roughly 35% were seen once. Source: PBMCs, taken before or after stereotactic body radiation therapy (not recorded which). These receptors originate from a donor aged 50 or older with non-small cell lung cancer.

This clonotype was picked up many times. CDR3 coding DNA: TGTGCCAGCAGCCAAGAAGGAGGTCTTAAAGCTTTCTTT. Its protein is CASSQEGGLKAFF. J is TRBJ1-1 and V is TRBV3-1; D not certain. The CDR3 has 13 amino acids. The V gene lost 0 bases and the J gene lost 9 bases, with 11 bases spanning the gap. Germline loops: CDR1 LGHDT, CDR2 YNNKEL (reference sequence).

For this clonotype: This likely comes from a read error, as the CDR3 has no conserved phenylalanine or tryptophan at its end. The chain combines TRBV7-2 with TRBJ2-7; 7 nucleotides match TRBD2. Germline lookup yields CDR1 SGHTA and CDR2 FQGNSA. The CDR3 contains 15 residues. Here the CDR3 reads CASSPRGAGDYQQYL. CDR3 nucleotides: TGTGCCAGCAGCCCCCGCGGGGCGGGAGACTACCAGCAGTACCTC.

In this sample, this clonotype is medium-sized (0.01 to 0.1%). The chain couples TRBV2 to TRBJ2-7; 7 bases align to TRBD2. From germline, CDR1 is SNHLY and CDR2 FYNNEI. The CDR3 consists of 13 residues. CDR3 DNA: TGTTCCGGGGGAGGGGCGAGCTCCTACGAGCAGTACTTC. Translating gives CSGGGASSYEQYF.

The chain combines TRBV18 with TRBJ2-7; 11 nucleotides match TRBD2. CDR1 KGHSH and CDR2 LQKENI come from the germline V gene. This CDR3 contains 17 residues. Unmatched junction bases numbered 12, after V lost 2 bases and J lost 6 bases. CDR3 in DNA: TGTGCCAGCTCACCAAACAACCTAGCGGGGGGTTCTCGCGAGCAGTACTTC. Translation: CASSPNNLAGGSREQYF. The full variable domain, rest sourced from reference TRBV18 and TRBJ2-7, is NAGVMQNPRHLVRRRGQEARLRCSPMKGHSHVYWYRQLPEEGLKFMVYLQKENIIDESGMPKERFSAEFPKEGPSILRIQQVVRGDSAAYFCASSPNNLAGGSREQYFGPGTRLTVT.

This clonotype showed up many times. The chain is built from TRBV5-1 and TRBJ2-3; D unresolved. Trimming removed 6 bases at V and 6 bases at J, with 20 bases between. CDR1 SGHRS and CDR2 YFSETQ come from the germline V gene. The CDR3 has 15 residues. The CDR3 loop is CASKVLPQTPDTQYF. As DNA, the CDR3 is TGCGCCAGCAAGGTCCTCCCCCAAACTCCGGATACGCAGTATTTT.

As for this clonotype: One base away lies a much larger clone, so this may be a sequencing read error. The chain is built from TRBV15 and TRBJ2-7; no definite D call. The V gene's germline CDR1 is LNHNV and CDR2 YYDKDF (reference sequence). Trimming cost V 6 bases and J 5 bases, with 14 bases left between them. The CDR3 contains 13 residues. Here the CDR3 reads CATRSRSDNEQYF. The CDR3 bases are TGTGCCACCAGGTCCCGCAGTGATAACGAGCAGTACTTC.

This clonotype came up many times. The chain uses TRBV28 and TRBJ1-2, with D perhaps TRBD1 (6 bases). Looked up from germline, CDR1 is MDHEN and CDR2 is SYDVKM. The CDR3 extends over 13 amino acids. V gave up 5 bases and J gave up 4 bases, with 11 bases separating them. The CDR3 coding sequence is TGTGCCAGCAGTACCGCAGGGGTCTATGGCTACACCTTC. Translating gives CASSTAGVYGYTF.

This rearrangement joins TRBV7-2 to TRBJ1-6; D is possibly TRBD1 (6 bases). V shed 5 bases and J shed 8 bases, with 16 bases lying between them. The CDR3 length is 15 residues. CDR1 and CDR2 (germline): SGHTA, FQGNSA. The CDR3 here is CASSGRRGSDSPLHF. The CDR3 DNA reads TGTGCCAGCAGCGGGAGGAGGGGGTCCGATTCACCCCTCCACTTT.

The sample holds one count of this clonotype. A clone one base away is much larger, so this may be a read error. The chain joins TRBV6-4 to TRBJ1-1; 9 bases fit TRBD1. Germline lookup yields CDR1 MRHNA and CDR2 SNTAGT. The CDR3 runs 16 residues. The junction had 11 bases not matched to a gene; V was cut back by 4 bases and J by 5 bases. CDR3 residues: CASSVHPGQGITEAFF. For the CDR3, the DNA is TGTGCCAGCAGTGTCCATCCGGGACAGGGTATAACTGAAGCTTTCTTT.

There are many counts of this clonotype. The CDR3 DNA reads as TGTGCCACCAGCAGAGAAACAGGGGGTTACTATGGCTACACCTTC. It is translated as CATSRETGGYYGYTF. V gene TRBV15 combines with J gene TRBJ1-2, with TRBD1 matching over 8 bases. CDR1 and CDR2 from the germline V gene are LNHNV and YYDKDF (reference sequence). The CDR3 sequence is 15 residues long. Trimming took 0 bases from V and 3 from J; bases not matched to a gene: 3.

The rearrangement uses TRBV20-1 and TRBJ2-7, with 10 bases aligning to TRBD2. CDR1 is DFQATT and CDR2 is SNEGSKA in the germline V gene (reference sequence). The length of the CDR3 is 13 residues. The junction had 4 bases not matched to a gene; V was cut back by 5 bases and J by 3 bases. The CDR3 region is CSALLAGNYEQYF. The CDR3 coding sequence is TGCAGTGCTTTACTAGCGGGAAACTACGAGCAGTACTTC.

This clonotype was recorded many times. CDR3 amino acids: CASSYRRGEQFF. The CDR3 coding sequence is TGTGCCAGCAGTTACCGGCGGGGCGAGCAGTTCTTC. The rearrangement uses TRBV6-2 or TRBV6-3 and TRBJ2-1; possibly TRBD2 for D (6 bases). The germline V gene has CDR1 MNHEY and CDR2 SVGEGT. The V and J ends lost 2 bases and 10 bases respectively, with 9 bases between them. CDR3 length: 12 residues.

There are many counts of this clonotype. This rearrangement joins TRBV18 to TRBJ2-3; D may be TRBD1 (5 bases). CDR1 and CDR2 from the germline V gene are KGHSH and LQKENI. The length of the CDR3 is 17 residues. V gave up 4 bases and J gave up 6 bases, with 23 bases separating them. CDR3 protein: CASSLLDIPNWSDTQYF. The CDR3 DNA reads as TGTGCCAGCTCACTCCTGGACATACCAAATTGGTCGGATACGCAGTATTTT.

This clonotype came up many times. The chain employs TRBV12-3 or TRBV12-4 and TRBJ1-5, with D possibly matching TRBD1 (5 bases). Trimming took 6 bases from V and 0 from J, leaving 18 bases between them. The CDR3 length is 17 residues. Here the CDR3 DNA reads TGTGCCAGCAGCCTGAGAACAGGAGGCTTTAGCAATCAGCCCCAGCATTTT. Translated, it gives CASSLRTGGFSNQPQHF.

Note on this clonotype: One junction end disagrees with the germline gene, perhaps due to a read error. The V gene is TRBV12-3 or TRBV12-4, the J gene TRBJ2-7; 7 bases map to TRBD1. CDR3 length equals 14 residues. Here the CDR3 DNA reads TGTGACAGCAGGAGACAGGGTGATTCCTACGAGCAGTACTTC. It encodes CDSRRQGDSYEQYF.

Points on this clonotype: A read error may be the cause here, since a much bigger clone is one base away. The chain couples TRBV28 to TRBJ2-5; 8 bases are a match to TRBD2. The V segment lost 2 bases and the J segment 2 bases; nucleotides outside the gene matches: 10. CDR1 is MDHEN, CDR2 SYDVKM, per germline. The CDR3 is 17 amino acids. The CDR3 bases are TGTGCCAGCAGTTTACCATCGGGAGGGCAGAATCAAGAGACCCAGTACTTC. Translated, it gives CASSLPSGGQNQETQYF.

At least ten counts were recorded for this clonotype. The CDR3: CASSPLLAGGTTGELFF. CDR3 nucleotides: TGTGCCAGCTCACCATTATTAGCGGGAGGCACAACCGGGGAGCTGTTTTTT. J is TRBJ2-2 and V is TRBV18; 10 nucleotides align to TRBD2. CDR1 and CDR2 (germline): KGHSH, LQKENI. The CDR3 totals 17 residues. The J segment lost 5 bases and the V segment lost 2 bases, leaving 8 bases of the junction unmatched.

Notes on this clonotype: This likely stems from a read error, as it lies one base from a far larger clone. This rearrangement joins TRBV7-3 to TRBJ2-2; D not certain. The CDR3 totals 20 residues. Trimming shortened V by 2 bases and J by 0 bases, and 22 bases separated the two germline ends. In germline, CDR1 is SGHTA, CDR2 FQGTGA. The CDR3 region has the DNA TGTGCCAGCAGCTTAGGCTCGTACGGAAACAGCTTGACGAACACCGGGGAGCTGTTTTTT. Its translation is CASSLGSYGNSLTNTGELFF.

This clonotype was counted at least ten times. The chain recombines TRBV30 with TRBJ1-5; D is possibly TRBD1 (6 bases). V was pared by 5 bases and J by 7 bases, with 18 bases between. The CDR3 runs 14 residues. Germline V gives CDR1 GTSNPN, CDR2 SVGIG (reference sequence). CDR3 DNA: TGTGCCTGGGGGTCCGACAGGCGGGGGCAGCCCCAGCATTTT. Protein: CAWGSDRRGQPQHF.

Details on this clonotype: A much larger clone sits a single nucleotide away, making a read error possible. The V gene is TRBV10-3, the J gene TRBJ2-7; 11 nucleotides line up with TRBD2. The CDR3 loop spans 15 amino acids. Per the germline V gene, CDR1 is ENHRY and CDR2 is SYGVKD. The CDR3 DNA sequence: TGTGCCACCGAAACTAGCGGGAGAGAGACCTACGAGCATTACTTC. It translates to CATETSGRETYEHYF.

At least ten counts were recorded for this clonotype. The chain is built from TRBV5-6 and TRBJ1-6; the D gene is possibly TRBD1 (6 bases). Germline lookup yields CDR1 SGHDT and CDR2 YYEEEE. The germline V and J ends were trimmed by 2 bases and 9 bases, with 15 bases remaining between them. This CDR3 spans 15 amino acids. The chain's CDR3 is CASSFSRGWGSPLHF. CDR3 in DNA: TGTGCCAGCAGCTTTTCGAGGGGGTGGGGTTCACCCCTCCACTTT. Looking up the rest from reference TRBV5-6 and TRBJ1-6 gives the full variable domain: DAGVTQSPTHLIKTRGQQVTLRCSPKSGHDTVSWYQQALGQGPQFIFQYYEEEERQRGNFPDRFSGHQFPNYSSELNVNALLLGDSALYLCASSFSRGWGSPLHFGNGTRLTVT.